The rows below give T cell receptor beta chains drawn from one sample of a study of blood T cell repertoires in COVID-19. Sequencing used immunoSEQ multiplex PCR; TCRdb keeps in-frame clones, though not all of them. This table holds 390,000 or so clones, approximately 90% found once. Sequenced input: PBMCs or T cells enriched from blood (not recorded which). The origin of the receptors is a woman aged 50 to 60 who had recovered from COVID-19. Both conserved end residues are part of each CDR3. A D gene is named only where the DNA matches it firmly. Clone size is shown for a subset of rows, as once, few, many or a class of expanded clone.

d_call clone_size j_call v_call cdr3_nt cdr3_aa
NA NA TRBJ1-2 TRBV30 TGTGCCTGGAGGTCAGGGGTTACTAACTATGGCTACACCTTC CAWRSGVTNYGYTF
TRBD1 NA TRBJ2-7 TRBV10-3 TGTGCCATCAGTGATAGGGACAGGGTTTTCGAGCAGTACTTC CAISDRDRVFEQYF
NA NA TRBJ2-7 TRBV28 TGTGCCAGCAGTTTTCGAGGCAGCTCCTACGAGCAGTACTTC CASSFRGSSYEQYF
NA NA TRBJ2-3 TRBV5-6 TGTGCCAGCAGCTTATCAGGTATAGATACGCAGTATTTT CASSLSGIDTQYF
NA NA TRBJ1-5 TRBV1 TGCACCAGCAGCCATCACCACGGGACAGCAAATCAGCCCCAGCATTTT CTSSHHHGTANQPQHF
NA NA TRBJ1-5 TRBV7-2 TGTGCCAGCAGCTTGACAGAACAGCCCCAGCATTTT CASSLTEQPQHF
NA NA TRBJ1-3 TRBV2 TGTGCCAGCAGCACCGACGGACTATCTGGAAACACCATATATTTT CASSTDGLSGNTIYF
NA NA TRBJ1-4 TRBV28 TGTGCCAGCAGTCCGGGGGGCCTGAATGAAAAACTGTTTTTT CASSPGGLNEKLFF
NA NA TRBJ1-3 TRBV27 TGTGCCAGCAGTCCAACAGTTATGAACACCATATATTTT CASSPTVMNTIYF
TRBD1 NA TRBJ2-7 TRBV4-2 TGTGCCAGCAGCCCACCGGACAGGGGGTACGAGCAGTACTTC CASSPPDRGYEQYF
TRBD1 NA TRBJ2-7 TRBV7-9 TGTGCCAGCAGCCCTAGGACAGGGCGAAACTCCTACGAGCAGTACTTC CASSPRTGRNSYEQYF
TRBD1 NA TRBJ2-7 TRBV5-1 TGCGCCAGCAGCTTGGCCGGGACAGCTCTCTCCTACGAGCAGTACTTC CASSLAGTALSYEQYF
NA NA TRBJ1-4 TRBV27 TGTGCCAGCATGGAGGGTTCTAATGAAAAACTGTTTTTT CASMEGSNEKLFF
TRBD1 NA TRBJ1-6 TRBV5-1 TGCGCCAGCAGCCCGGGACAGGTTGACACACCCCTCCACTTT CASSPGQVDTPLHF
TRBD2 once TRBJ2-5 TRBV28 TGTGCCAGCAGTTTAAGCGGGGTGAAGACCCAGTACTTC CASSLSGVKTQYF
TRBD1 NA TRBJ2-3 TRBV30 TGTGCCTGGAGGGACAGGGGCACAGATACGCAGTATTTT CAWRDRGTDTQYF
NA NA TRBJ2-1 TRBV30 TGTGCCTGGAGTTGGCTCCACAATGAGCAGTTCTTC CAWSWLHNEQFF
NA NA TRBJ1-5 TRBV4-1 TGCGCCAGCAGCCAAGATTTCGGGTACAATCAGCCCCAGCATTTT CASSQDFGYNQPQHF
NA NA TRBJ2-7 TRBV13 TGTGCCAGCAGCTCGACCGGGTTGGGTCGAAAGCGGAGCTCCTACGAGCAGTACTTC CASSSTGLGRKRSSYEQYF
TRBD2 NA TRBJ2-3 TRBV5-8 TGTGCCAGCAGCGCAAGACCGGGACTAGCGGGGGGTGGCGCTACGCAGTATTTT CASSARPGLAGGGATQYF
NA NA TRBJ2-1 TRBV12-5 TGTGCTAGTGCCCCGGGATTATCGGGGCAGTTCTTC CASAPGLSGQFF
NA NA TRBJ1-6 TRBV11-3 TGTGCCCCCCAGGGGATCACAAATTCACCCCTCCACTTT CAPQGITNSPLHF
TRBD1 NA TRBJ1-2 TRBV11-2 TGTGCCAGCAGCCCAGACAGGGGAGGTGGCTACACCTTC CASSPDRGGGYTF
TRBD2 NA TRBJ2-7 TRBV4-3 TGCGCCAGCAGCCAATGGGCTAGCGGGGGTTACGAGCAGTACTTC CASSQWASGGYEQYF
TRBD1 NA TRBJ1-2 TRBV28 TGTGCCAGCAGTTTTCCCGGGACAGGGGGCCCTAACTATGGCTACACCTTC CASSFPGTGGPNYGYTF
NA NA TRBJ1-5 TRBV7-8 TGTGCCAGCAGCTTAGCGACGGGGGTGGGTCAGCCCCAGCATTTT CASSLATGVGQPQHF
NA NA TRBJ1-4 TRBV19 TGTGCCAGTAAAGATCGGACAGAGAATGAAAAACTGTTTTTT CASKDRTENEKLFF
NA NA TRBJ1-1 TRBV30 TGTGCCTGGACTCCGGACAGAGGGTTTTTTGGAGCTTTCTTT CAWTPDRGFFGAFF
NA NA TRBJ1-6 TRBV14 TGTGCCAGCAGCCAAGGGGGAGGGAATTCACCCCTCCACTTT CASSQGGGNSPLHF
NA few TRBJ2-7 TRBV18 TGTGCCAGCTCCCCTCAGGGGTCCCCTGTCTACGAGCAGTACTTC CASSPQGSPVYEQYF
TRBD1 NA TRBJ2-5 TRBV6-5 TGTGCCAGCAGTTACTCACTACGGGGACAGCAAGAGACCCAGTACTTC CASSYSLRGQQETQYF
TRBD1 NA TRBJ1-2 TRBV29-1 TGCAGCGTTGGACAGGGCTATGGCTACACCTTC CSVGQGYGYTF
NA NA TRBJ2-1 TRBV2 TGTGCCAGCAGTTCGGATAGCAGGGCAAATGAGCAGTTCTTC CASSSDSRANEQFF
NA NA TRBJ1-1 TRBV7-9 TGTGCCACCGCCCAGACAGCCATGAACACTGAAGCTTTCTTT CATAQTAMNTEAFF
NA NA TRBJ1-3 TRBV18 TGTGCCAGCTCAACAGGCTCTGGAAACACCATATATTTT CASSTGSGNTIYF
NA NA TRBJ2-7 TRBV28 TGTGCCAGTTTAGAAGGTCGGGCCTACGAGCAGTACTTC CASLEGRAYEQYF
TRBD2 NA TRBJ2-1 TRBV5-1 TGCGCCAGCAGCCCCGGACTAGCGGCGGGTTCGGGTGAGCAGTTCTTC CASSPGLAAGSGEQFF
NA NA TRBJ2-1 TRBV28 TGTGCCAGCAGTTTTCCCGGGTACAATGAGCAGTTCTTC CASSFPGYNEQFF
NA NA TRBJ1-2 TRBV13 TGTGCCAGCAGCTTATTAAGGCAGGGTGTAGGGGGCTACACCTTC CASSLLRQGVGGYTF
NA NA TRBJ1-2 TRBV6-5 TGTGCCAGCAGTTACTTCACGGGGATCAACTATGGCTACACCTTC CASSYFTGINYGYTF
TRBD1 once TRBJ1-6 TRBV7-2 TGTGCCAGCAGCTTAGAGACAGGGGCTTATTCACCCCTCCACTTT CASSLETGAYSPLHF
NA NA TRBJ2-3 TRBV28 TGTGCCAGCAGTTTGGGGCAGCGCACAGATACGCAGTATTTT CASSLGQRTDTQYF
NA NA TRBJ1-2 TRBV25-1 TGTGCCAGCAGTGAGTACCCGGACACTTTGGGCTACACCTTC CASSEYPDTLGYTF
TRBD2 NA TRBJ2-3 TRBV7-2 TGTGCCAGCAGCTCGATAGGCGGGGGGTCCACAGATACGCAGTATTTT CASSSIGGGSTDTQYF
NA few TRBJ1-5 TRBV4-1 TGCGCCAGCAGCCAAGATTTGGGCCAGCCCCAGCATTTT CASSQDLGQPQHF
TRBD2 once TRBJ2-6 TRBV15 TGTGCCACCAGCAGAGACAGGAGACTAGCGGGGGGCCGCTCCTCTGGGGCCAACGTCCTGACTTTC CATSRDRRLAGGRSSGANVLTF
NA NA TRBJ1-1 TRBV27 TGTGCCAGCCGCCCAACAGGAGATCCGGAAGCTTTCTTT CASRPTGDPEAFF
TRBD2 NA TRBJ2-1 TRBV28 TGTGCCAGCAGTTTGGGACTAGCGGGGGGAGGGGAGCAGTTCTTC CASSLGLAGGGEQFF
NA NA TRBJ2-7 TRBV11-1 TGTGCCAGCAGCCCTCTGGGGAGTAGCGGTACCTACGAGCAGTACTTC CASSPLGSSGTYEQYF
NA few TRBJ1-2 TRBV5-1 TGCGCCAGCAGCTTGGGACCTAGCGAGGTTCTGGCGGGGGGCTACACCTTC CASSLGPSEVLAGGYTF
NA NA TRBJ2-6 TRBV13 TGTGCCAGCAGTCAAAGGACTTTCTTATCCTCTGGGGCCAACGTCCTGACTTTC CASSQRTFLSSGANVLTF
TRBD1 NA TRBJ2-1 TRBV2 TGTGCCAGCAGTTACAGGACAGGGAGTGAGCAGTTCTTC CASSYRTGSEQFF